This T cell receptor beta chain stems from a study of blood T cell repertoires in COVID-19. In the study overall: T cells, B-cell-depleted T cells, or PBMCs provided the cDNA or gDNA that served as material.

Seattle's enrolled individuals joined amid active infection and were then monitored longitudinally. The CDR3 has 14 residues. The V gene end was trimmed by 6 bases and the J gene end by 4 bases; junction bases not matched to a gene: 4. The germline V gene encodes CDR1 ENHRY and CDR2 SYGVKD. Original methodology: Nucleated cell counts were estimated from reference gene primer amplification. The protocol was immunoSEQ multiplex PCR, while the TCRdb copy is restricted to in-frame clones and leaves out a portion. V, J and clone size were drawn from that table, and D and trimming were deduced from the DNA. The sample yields about 150,000 clones, 80% to 90% seen once.

The chain links TRBV10-3 to TRBJ2-2, with TRBD1 identical over 8 bases. This TCR derives from a woman aged 60-70 years with COVID-19, enrolled during active disease. Material for sequencing was peripheral blood. Here the CDR3 reads CAIRQGATTGELFF. CDR3 coding DNA: TGTGCCATCAGGCAGGGGGCTACCACCGGGGAGCTGTTTTTT.